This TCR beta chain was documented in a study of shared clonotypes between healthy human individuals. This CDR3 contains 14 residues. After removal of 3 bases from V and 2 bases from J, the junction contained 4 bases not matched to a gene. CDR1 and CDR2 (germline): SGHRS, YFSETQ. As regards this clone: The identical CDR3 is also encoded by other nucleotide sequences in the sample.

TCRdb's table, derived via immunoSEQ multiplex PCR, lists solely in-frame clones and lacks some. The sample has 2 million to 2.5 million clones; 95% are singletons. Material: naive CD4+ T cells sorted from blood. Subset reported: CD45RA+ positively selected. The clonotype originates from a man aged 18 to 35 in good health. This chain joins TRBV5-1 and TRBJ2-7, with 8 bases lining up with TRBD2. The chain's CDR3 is CASSSSGGAYEQYF. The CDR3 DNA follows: TGCGCCAGCAGCTCGAGCGGGGGCGCCTACGAGCAGTACTTC.